The 18 T cell receptor beta chains given below trace back to one sample, sequenced in a study of cytotoxic CD8 clonotypes in ibrutinib-treated CLL. Profiled with immunoSEQ multiplex PCR; TCRdb holds only in-frame clones, not every one. The table includes over 70,000 clones, about 76% detected once. Specimen: PBMCs, collected after 12 months of ibrutinib treatment. These receptors were taken from a human donor with chronic lymphocytic leukemia.

J is TRBJ2-7 and V is TRBV4-1; 11 bases are a match to TRBD2. The germline V gene has CDR1 MGHRA and CDR2 YSYEKL. The V segment lost 0 bases and the J segment 3 bases; nucleotides outside the gene matches: 10. The CDR3 loop spans 18 amino acids. This chain's CDR3 is CASSQDTSGGVKSYEQYF. DNA for the CDR3: TGCGCCAGCAGCCAAGATACTAGCGGGGGCGTTAAGAGCTACGAGCAGTACTTC.

V is TRBV18 and J is TRBJ1-2, with D possibly being TRBD1 (5 bases). In germline, CDR1 is KGHSH, CDR2 LQKENI. V lost 3 bases and J 3 bases, leaving 11 bases between the germline ends. The length of the CDR3 is 14 residues. In nucleotides, the CDR3 is TGTGCCAGCTCACCCACCGGGACGGACTATGGCTACACCTTC. Translation: CASSPTGTDYGYTF.

This sequence joins TRBV18 and TRBJ1-2; D might be TRBD1 (5 bases). The CDR3 loop spans 16 amino acids. Germline V gives CDR1 KGHSH, CDR2 LQKENI. Trimming left V 1 base short and J 7 bases short, with 19 bases between. CDR3 nucleotides: TGTGCCAGCTCACCACTCGAAGGGGCTCCGGGAAGTGGCTACACCTTC. Translated: CASSPLEGAPGSGYTF.

The chain recombines TRBV9 with TRBJ2-5; D gene unclear. There are 14 residues in the CDR3. Trimming took 0 bases from V and 1 from J, leaving 7 bases between them. Germline V gene data show CDR1 as SGDLS and CDR2 as YYNGEE. CDR3 in amino acids: CASSVGGLQETQYF. CDR3 bases: TGTGCCAGCAGCGTAGGCGGCCTCCAAGAGACCCAGTACTTC.

By its share, this clone is medium-sized. This sequence joins TRBV30 and TRBJ1-1; D unclear. Germline CDR1 is GTSNPN and CDR2 is SVGIG (reference sequence). Deletions cut 1 base from V and 3 bases from J, with 15 bases between. The length of the CDR3 is 15 residues. The CDR3 protein is CAWSGSIDFDTEAFF. CDR3 DNA: TGTGCCTGGAGTGGGTCGATCGACTTTGACACTGAAGCTTTCTTT.

V gene TRBV7-8 combines with J gene TRBJ2-3, with D uncertain. V was trimmed by 1 base and J by 1 base, leaving 15 bases between them. This CDR3 contains 17 residues. Germline V gives CDR1 SGHVS, CDR2 FQNEAQ. CDR3 coding DNA: TGTGCCAGCAGCTTAGGGCTCCAGGTTGGGGGCACAGATACGCAGTATTTT. Its translation is CASSLGLQVGGTDTQYF.

V is TRBV5-5 and J is TRBJ1-4; TRBD1 might be the D (6 bases). Trimming stripped 4 bases from V and 7 bases from J, with 14 bases between. The CDR3 contains 14 residues. Germline assignment: CDR1 SGHKS and CDR2 YYEKEE (reference sequence). The CDR3 nucleotides read TGTGCCAGCAGCAACAGGGTCACCGGTGAAAAACTGTTTTTT. This codes for CASSNRVTGEKLFF. The variable domain in full, completed from reference TRBV5-5 and TRBJ1-4, reads DAGVTQSPTHLIKTRGQQVTLRCSPISGHKSVSWYQQVLGQGPQFIFQYYEKEERGRGNFPDRFSARQFPNYSSELNVNALLLGDSALYLCASSNRVTGEKLFFGSGTQLSVL.

In its sample, this clone was seen once. The chain recombines TRBV7-6 with TRBJ2-5; TRBD1 aligns across 12 bases. The CDR3 is made up of 16 amino acids. Trimming took 1 base from V and 5 from J; bases not matched to a gene: 5. The V gene's germline CDR1 is SGHVS and CDR2 FNYEAQ. The CDR3 DNA follows: TGTGCCAGCAGCTTAGGGGACAGGGGGCGGCGGGAGACCCAGTACTTC. It encodes CASSLGDRGRRETQYF.

As regards this clone: The CDR3 does not close with the conserved phenylalanine or tryptophan, likely indicating a read error. The DNA is left out, because the CDR3 cannot be placed on it with certainty; the CDR3 is given as TCRdb lists it. The genes are TRBV15 and TRBJ2-4. Germline V CDR1 and CDR2: LNHNV, YYDKDF (reference sequence). 11 amino acids form the CDR3, both terminal residues included. This CDR3 reads CATSRVGSAEC.

CDR3 in DNA: TGTGCCAGCCTACAGGCCCAAGCAACTAATGAAAAACTGTTTTTT. It is translated as CASLQAQATNEKLFF. The chain couples TRBV18 to TRBJ1-4; tentative D call: TRBD1 (5 bases). This CDR3 is built from 15 residues. Germline V gene data show CDR1 as KGHSH and CDR2 as LQKENI. Trimming pared 8 bases from V and 0 bases from J, leaving 13 bases between.

CDR3 residues: CASSLGGLDTQYF. CDR3 bases: TGTGCCAGCAGCTTAGGGGGGTTGGATACGCAGTATTTT. V gene TRBV7-9 combines with J gene TRBJ2-3; tentatively, D is TRBD1 or TRBD2 (5 bases each). Trimming removed 1 base from V and 6 bases from J, with 8 bases in between. Looked up from germline, CDR1 is SEHNR and CDR2 is FQNEAQ (reference sequence). The CDR3 sequence is 13 residues long.

This clone was detected a few times. The chain carries TRBV10-3 and TRBJ1-2; perhaps TRBD1 as D (6 bases). Germline V gene sequence: CDR1 ENHRY, CDR2 SYGVKD. The CDR3 totals 11 residues. Trimming removed 10 bases at V and 8 bases at J, with 14 bases between. The CDR3 DNA reads TGTGCCACACAGGGCTTGGGGGGCTACACCTTC. Protein sequence: CATQGLGGYTF.

The gene calls are TRBV7-3 and TRBJ2-1, with D perhaps matching TRBD2 (6 bases). Per germline, CDR1 SGHTA and CDR2 FQGTGA. The germline V and J ends were trimmed by 9 bases and 6 bases, with 18 bases remaining between them. The CDR3 runs 14 residues. DNA of the CDR3: TGTGCCAGAGAGGGACTTAGCGGCGGCAATGAGCAGTTCTTC. It is translated as CAREGLSGGNEQFF. The variable domain in full, with the rest retrieved from reference TRBV7-3 and TRBJ2-1, is GAGVSQTPSNKVTEKGKYVELRCDPISGHTALYWYRQSLGQGPEFLIYFQGTGAADDSGLPNDRFFAVRPEGSVSTLKIQRTERGDSAVYLCAREGLSGGNEQFFGPGTRLTVL.

V usage is TRBV9 and J usage is TRBJ2-5; no clear D. V dropped 4 bases and J dropped 2 bases, with 18 bases sitting between them. The CDR3 length is 16 residues. Germline loops: CDR1 SGDLS, CDR2 YYNGEE. The CDR3 region is CASSPHRPTGQETQYF. CDR3 in DNA: TGTGCCAGCAGCCCACACCGGCCCACGGGTCAAGAGACCCAGTACTTC.

The rearrangement uses TRBV7-2 and TRBJ1-6; D is possibly TRBD1 (6 bases). The V end lost 1 base, the J end lost 4 bases, and 8 bases lay between the germline ends. The CDR3 is 15 residues long. Germline V CDR1 and CDR2: SGHTA, FQGNSA. This CDR3 is CASSLGGRYNSPLHF. CDR3 coding DNA: TGTGCCAGCAGCTTAGGGGGGCGATATAATTCACCCCTCCACTTT.

This chain uses TRBV5-3 with TRBJ2-1; tentatively, D is TRBD2 (5 bases). TRBV5-3 is reported as an ORF; its role is uncertain. V shed 5 bases and J shed 5 bases, with 17 bases lying between them. The length of the CDR3 is 15 residues. The CDR3, as DNA: TGTGCCAGAAGGGCCCTCATTCCAGCGGACAATGAGCAGTTCTTC. Amino acids: CARRALIPADNEQFF.

The chain joins TRBV27 to TRBJ2-3; D is possibly TRBD2 (7 bases). Germline-derived CDR1 and CDR2 are MNHEY and SMNVEV (reference sequence). The V end was cut by 6 bases, the J end by 6 bases, with 22 bases between. This CDR3 spans 16 amino acids. CDR3 protein: CASSTAGAGWGDTQYF. The CDR3 DNA follows: TGTGCCAGCAGCACCGCGGGGGCGGGGTGGGGGGATACGCAGTATTTT.

This clone showed up just once. The chain links TRBV2 to TRBJ2-7; 8 bases are a match to TRBD1. This CDR3 is 13 amino acids long. Germline trimming cut 10 bases from V and 2 bases from J; bases unmatched to any gene: 7. The germline V gene has CDR1 SNHLY and CDR2 FYNNEI. The CDR3 spells CATAGQGTYEQYF. The CDR3 bases are TGTGCCACCGCAGGACAGGGAACCTACGAGCAGTACTTC.